Presented here are 2 T cell receptor beta chains from one specimen sequenced in a study of CD8+ T cells in alopecia areata. RNA extraction was followed by reverse transcription into cDNA, which acted as the sequencing template. Profiled with immunoSEQ multiplex PCR; TCRdb holds only in-frame clones, not every one. The table lists about 180,000 clones, around 60% of them singletons. Material: CD4+ T cells sorted from blood, obtained at week 0. Receptors originate from a human donor with alopecia areata.

This clone has a single count. The V and J genes are TRBV7-8 and TRBJ2-6; D is uncertain. V was shortened by 1 base and J by 4 bases, with 8 bases between the two germline ends. CDR1 SGHVS and CDR2 FQNEAQ come from the germline V gene. CDR3 length equals 15 residues. The CDR3 DNA is TGTGCCAGCAGCTTAGGGGCGGCGGGGGCCAACGTCCTGACTTTC. Its protein is CASSLGAAGANVLTF. Full variable domain (remainder filled in from reference TRBV7-8 and TRBJ2-6): GAGVSQSPRYKVAKRGQDVALRCDPISGHVSLFWYQQALGQGPEFLTYFQNEAQLDKSGLPSDRFFAERPEGSVSTLKIQRTQQEDSAVYLCASSLGAAGANVLTFGAGSRLTVL.

Only a few counts were recorded for this clone. Here the CDR3 reads CSVAPRVGSYEQYF. CDR3 nucleotides: TGCAGCGTTGCCCCCAGGGTAGGGTCCTACGAGCAGTACTTC. The chain combines TRBV29-1 with TRBJ2-7; perhaps TRBD1 as D (5 bases). V was pared by 4 bases and J by 1 base, with 14 bases between. Looked up from germline, CDR1 is SQVTM and CDR2 is ANQGSEA. The CDR3 runs to 14 residues.